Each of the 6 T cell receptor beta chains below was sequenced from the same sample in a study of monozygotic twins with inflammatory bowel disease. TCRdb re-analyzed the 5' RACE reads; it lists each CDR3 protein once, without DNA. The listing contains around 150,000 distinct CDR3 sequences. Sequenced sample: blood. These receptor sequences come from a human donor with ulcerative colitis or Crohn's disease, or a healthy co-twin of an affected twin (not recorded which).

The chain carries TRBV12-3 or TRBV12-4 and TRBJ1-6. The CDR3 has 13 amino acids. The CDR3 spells CASSVTLNSPLHF.

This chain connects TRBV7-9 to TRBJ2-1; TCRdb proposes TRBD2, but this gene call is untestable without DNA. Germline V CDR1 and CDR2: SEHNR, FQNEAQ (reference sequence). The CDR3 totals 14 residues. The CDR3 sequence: CASSSRGGGNEQFF.

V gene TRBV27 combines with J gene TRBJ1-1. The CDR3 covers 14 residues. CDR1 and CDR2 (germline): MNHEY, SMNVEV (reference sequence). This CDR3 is CASSLLTGKTEAFF.

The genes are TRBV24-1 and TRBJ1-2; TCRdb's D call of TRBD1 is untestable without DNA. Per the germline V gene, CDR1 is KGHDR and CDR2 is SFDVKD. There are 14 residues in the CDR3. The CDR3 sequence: CATSVGAGEHGYTF.

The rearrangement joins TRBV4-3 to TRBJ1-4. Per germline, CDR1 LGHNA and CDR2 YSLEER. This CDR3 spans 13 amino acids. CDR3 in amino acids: CASSQVGSRKLFF.

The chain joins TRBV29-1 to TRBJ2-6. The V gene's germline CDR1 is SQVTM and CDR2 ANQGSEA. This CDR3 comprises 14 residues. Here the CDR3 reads CSVAVVSGANVLTF.